These T cell receptor beta chains were read from a single sample in a study of CD8 T cells in ankylosing spondylitis. TCRdb re-called the 5' RACE reads with MiXCR, one entry per CDR3 protein. The sample yields about 390,000 distinct CDR3 sequences, about a fifth seen once. The sequenced sample was blood, either unsorted or a sorted T cell fraction (not recorded which). The receptors were gathered from a male donor with ankylosing spondylitis. Each CDR3 is given with its conserved first and last residue. The D gene is left open where the match is weak. The size entry is marked missing in some rows and otherwise reads once, few, many or a size class.

>-|16|TRBJ2-7|few|TRBV5-1
TGCGCCAGCAAACTACAGGGTAATAGGAATGCCTACGAGCAGTACTTC
CASKLQGNRNAYEQYF
>-|12|TRBJ2-5|few|TRBV12-3/TRBV12-4
TGTGCCAGCAGTAATCCCCCGGAGACCCAGTACTTC
CASSNPPETQYF
>-|18|TRBJ2-7|many|TRBV7-8
TGTGCCAGCAGCTTAGGGAGGCGAACGAGGGGGGACTCCTACGAGCAGTACTTC
CASSLGRRTRGDSYEQYF
>TRBD1|15|TRBJ1-4|few|TRBV20-1
TGCAGTGCTAGAGACGCAGGACAGGGAGATGAAAAACTGTTTTTT
CSARDAGQGDEKLFF
>-|18|TRBJ1-3|-|TRBV9
TGTGCCAGCAGCGTAGCCGGTGGGGGGGGTACGACTGGAAACACCATATATTTT
CASSVAGGGGTTGNTIYF
>-|15|TRBJ2-1|-|TRBV7-8
TGTGCCAGCAGCTTAGTTGAGAGTCGGATGAATGAGCAGTTCTTC
CASSLVESRMNEQFF
>-|15|TRBJ2-1|once|TRBV10-3
TGTGCCATCGGGGAAAGGAGGAGCTCCTACAATGAGCAGTTCTTC
CAIGERRSSYNEQFF
>-|14|TRBJ2-3|-|TRBV5-5
TGTGCCAGCAGCTTGCCGGAAAGCACAGATACGCAGTATTTT
CASSLPESTDTQYF
>-|15|TRBJ2-3|few|TRBV12-3/TRBV12-4
TGTGCCAGCAGCATCGGGGGTCCTAGCACAGATACGCAGTATTTT
CASSIGGPSTDTQYF
>-|14|TRBJ1-5|-|TRBV24-1
TGTGCCACCAGTCTCCGACAGGCCCCCCGGTCCCAGCATTTT
CATSLRQAPRSQHF
>TRBD1|15|TRBJ2-1|few|TRBV7-8
TGTGCCAGCAGCTACCGGGACAGCACCTACAATGAGCAGTTCTTC
CASSYRDSTYNEQFF
>TRBD1|15|TRBJ1-2|-|TRBV4-1
TGCGCCAGCAGCCAGGGGACAGGGGTGGACTATGGCTACACCTTC
CASSQGTGVDYGYTF
>-|12|TRBJ2-5|few|TRBV2
TGTGCCAGCAAACGGCAGCAAGAGACCCAGTACTTC
CASKRQQETQYF
>-|16|TRBJ2-6|many|TRBV29-1
TGCAGCGTTGAACATACAGGCGACTCTGGGGCCAACGTCCTGACTTTC
CSVEHTGDSGANVLTF
>TRBD2|15|TRBJ2-7|-|TRBV3-1
TGTGCCAGCAGCCAAGGGAGCGGGAGTGTTTGGGAGCAGTACTTC
CASSQGSGSVWEQYF
>-|13|TRBJ1-1|few|TRBV5-1
TGCGCCAGCAGCTTGGATGACCCCACGTCGGCTTTCTTT
CASSLDDPTSAFF
>TRBD2|15|TRBJ2-7|few|TRBV5-1
TGCGCCAGCAGCAAACTGACTAGCGGGAGGTACGAGCAGTACTTC
CASSKLTSGRYEQYF
>-|20|TRBJ1-5|many|TRBV12-3/TRBV12-4
TGTGCCAGCAGTTTAGTCTTTCGAACAGGGCCCTATGGGGGCAATCAGCCCCAGCATTTT
CASSLVFRTGPYGGNQPQHF
>-|14|TRBJ2-2|few|TRBV7-9
TGTGCCAGCAGCTTAGGCCGAAACACCGGGGAGCTGTGTTTT
CASSLGRNTGELCF
>TRBD2|15|TRBJ2-7|few|TRBV10-2
TGCGCCAGCAGCAGTAGCGGGAGCGGAACCTACGAGCAGTACTTC
CASSSSGSGTYEQYF
>TRBD2|15|TRBJ2-1|few|TRBV20-1
TGCAGTGCTGGGACTAGCGGGAGGGCGGTCAATGAGCAGTTCTTC
CSAGTSGRAVNEQFF
>-|12|TRBJ2-7|-|TRBV7-2
TGTGCCAGCAGCTCAGAAACCTACGAGCAGTACTTC
CASSSETYEQYF
>TRBD1|13|TRBJ2-7|many|TRBV5-1
TGCGCCAGCTCCGGACAGGGGGCCTACGAGCAGTACTTC
CASSGQGAYEQYF
>-|15|TRBJ2-4|-|TRBV27
TGTGCCAGCAGTCCTCAGCGGACGCGGGGAAACATTCAGTACTTC
CASSPQRTRGNIQYF
>-|15|TRBJ2-1|few|TRBV2
TGTGCCAGCAGTCAGAGTCCGAACTTTCGCAATGAGCAGTTCTTC
CASSQSPNFRNEQFF
>-|13|TRBJ1-6|-|TRBV19
TGTGCCAGTAGTACTGGGAGTGATTCACCCCTCCACTTT
CASSTGSDSPLHF
>-|12|TRBJ1-5|many|TRBV16
TGTGCCAGCAGCGGGGGTAATCAGCCCCAGCATTTT
CASSGGNQPQHF
>TRBD1|15|TRBJ1-4|-|TRBV7-9
TGTGCCAGCAGCGTTCAGGGGGCGCGAGGTGAAAAACTGTTTTTT
CASSVQGARGEKLFF
>-|14|TRBJ2-1|-|TRBV28
TGTGCCAGCAGTTACTGGCGGGACCACAATGAGCAGTTCTTC
CASSYWRDHNEQFF
>-|15|TRBJ2-2|-|TRBV5-1
TGCGCCAGCAGCTTGGTAGAGGGCACCAAAGGGGAGCTGTTTTTT
CASSLVEGTKGELFF